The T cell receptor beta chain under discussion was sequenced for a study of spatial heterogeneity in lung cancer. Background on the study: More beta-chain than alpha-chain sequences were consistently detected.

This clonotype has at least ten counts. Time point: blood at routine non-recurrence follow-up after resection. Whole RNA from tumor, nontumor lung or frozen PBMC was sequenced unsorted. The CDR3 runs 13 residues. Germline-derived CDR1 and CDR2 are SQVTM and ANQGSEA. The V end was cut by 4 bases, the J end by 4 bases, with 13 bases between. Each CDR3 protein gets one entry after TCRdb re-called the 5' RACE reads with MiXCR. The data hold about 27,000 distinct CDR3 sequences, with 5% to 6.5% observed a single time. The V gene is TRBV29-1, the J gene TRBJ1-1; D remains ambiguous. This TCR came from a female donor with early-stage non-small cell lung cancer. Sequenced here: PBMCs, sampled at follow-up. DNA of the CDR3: TGCAGCGTTGTCTGGGCACCGACCACTGAAGCTTTCTTT. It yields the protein CSVVWAPTTEAFF.